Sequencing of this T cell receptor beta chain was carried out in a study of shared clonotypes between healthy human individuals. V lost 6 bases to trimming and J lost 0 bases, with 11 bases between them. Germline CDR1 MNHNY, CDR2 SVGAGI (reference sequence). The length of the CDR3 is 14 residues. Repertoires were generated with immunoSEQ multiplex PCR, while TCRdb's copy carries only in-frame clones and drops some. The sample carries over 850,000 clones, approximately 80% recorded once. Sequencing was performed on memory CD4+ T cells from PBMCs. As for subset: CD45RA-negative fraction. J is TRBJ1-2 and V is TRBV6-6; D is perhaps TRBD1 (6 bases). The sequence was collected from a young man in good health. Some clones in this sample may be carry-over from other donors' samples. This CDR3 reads CASRSRDTNYGYTF. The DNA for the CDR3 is TGTGCCAGCAGGAGCCGGGACACTAACTATGGCTACACCTTC.